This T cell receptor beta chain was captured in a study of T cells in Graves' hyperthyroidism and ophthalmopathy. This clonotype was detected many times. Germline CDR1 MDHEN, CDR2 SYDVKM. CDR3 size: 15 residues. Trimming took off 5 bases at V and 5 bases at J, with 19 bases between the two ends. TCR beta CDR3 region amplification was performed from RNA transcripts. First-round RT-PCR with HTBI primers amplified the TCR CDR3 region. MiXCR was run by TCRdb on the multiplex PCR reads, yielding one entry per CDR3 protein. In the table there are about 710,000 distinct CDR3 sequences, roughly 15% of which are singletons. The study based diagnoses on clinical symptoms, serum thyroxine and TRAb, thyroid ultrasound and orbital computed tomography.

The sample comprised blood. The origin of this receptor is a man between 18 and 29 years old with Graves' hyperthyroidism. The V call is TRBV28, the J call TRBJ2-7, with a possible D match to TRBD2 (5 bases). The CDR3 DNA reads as TGTGCCAGCAGTCTCCCTGTAGGGAGTTCTGACGAGCAGTACTTC. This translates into CASSLPVGSSDEQYF.